This T cell receptor beta chain is drawn from a study of identical twins. One entry per CDR3 protein, called by TCRdb with MiXCR from the 5' RACE reads. The profile shows 700,000 to 950,000 distinct CDR3 sequences, roughly 12% of them singletons. The data were also submitted as part of a second study, on yellow fever vaccine responses in identical twins.

The sequenced sample consisted of PBMCs. The source is a woman younger than 30 in good health.

The CDR3 region has the DNA TGTGCCACCGGGGGACTAGCGGGAGGCCAAAACTCAGATACGCAGTATTTT. It yields the protein CATGGLAGGQNSDTQYF. The J gene is TRBJ2-3, the V gene TRBV24-1; 15 bases map to TRBD2. CDR1 is KGHDR, CDR2 SFDVKD, per germline. This CDR3 contains 17 residues. Unmatched junction bases numbered 10, after V lost 9 bases and J lost 4 bases.